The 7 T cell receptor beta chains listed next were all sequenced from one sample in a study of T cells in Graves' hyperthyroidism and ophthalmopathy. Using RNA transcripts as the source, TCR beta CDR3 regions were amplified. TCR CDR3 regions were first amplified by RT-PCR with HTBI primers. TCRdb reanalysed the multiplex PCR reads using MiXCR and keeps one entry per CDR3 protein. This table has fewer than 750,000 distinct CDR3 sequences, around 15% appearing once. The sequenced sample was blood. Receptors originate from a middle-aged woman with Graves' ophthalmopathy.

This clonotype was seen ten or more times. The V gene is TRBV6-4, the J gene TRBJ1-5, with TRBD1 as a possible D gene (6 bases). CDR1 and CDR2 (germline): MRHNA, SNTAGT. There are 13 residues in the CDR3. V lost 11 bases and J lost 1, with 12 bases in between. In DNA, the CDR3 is TGTGCCCGAGTAGACAGGAGCAATCAGCCCCAGCATTTT. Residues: CARVDRSNQPQHF.

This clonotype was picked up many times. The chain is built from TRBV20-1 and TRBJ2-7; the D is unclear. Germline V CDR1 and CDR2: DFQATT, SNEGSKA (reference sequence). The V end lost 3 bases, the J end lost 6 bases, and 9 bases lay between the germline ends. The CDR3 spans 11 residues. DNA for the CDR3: TGCAGTGCTAGCGCGAACTTCGAGCAGTACTTC. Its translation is CSASANFEQYF.

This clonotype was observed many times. In DNA, the CDR3 is TGTGCCAGCAGCTCGTATTTGAGCTCCTACGAGCAGTACTTC. Protein sequence: CASSSYLSSYEQYF. The gene calls are TRBV7-2 and TRBJ2-7; D is uncertain. Germline V CDR1 and CDR2: SGHTA, FQGNSA. The V gene lost 4 bases and the J gene lost 0 bases, with 10 bases spanning the gap. The CDR3 totals 14 residues.

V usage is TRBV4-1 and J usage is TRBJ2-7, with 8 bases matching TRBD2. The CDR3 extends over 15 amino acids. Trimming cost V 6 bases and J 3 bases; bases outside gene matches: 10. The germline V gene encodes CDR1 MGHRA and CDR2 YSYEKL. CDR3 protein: CASSHSGTGDYEQYF. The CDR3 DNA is TGCGCCAGCAGTCATAGCGGGACGGGGGACTACGAGCAGTACTTC.

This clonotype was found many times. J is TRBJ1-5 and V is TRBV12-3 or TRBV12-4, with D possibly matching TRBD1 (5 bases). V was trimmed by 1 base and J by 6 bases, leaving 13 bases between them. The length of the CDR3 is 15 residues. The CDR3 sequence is CASSLDGGSGQPQHF. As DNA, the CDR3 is TGTGCCAGCAGTTTAGATGGGGGTTCGGGTCAGCCCCAGCATTTT.

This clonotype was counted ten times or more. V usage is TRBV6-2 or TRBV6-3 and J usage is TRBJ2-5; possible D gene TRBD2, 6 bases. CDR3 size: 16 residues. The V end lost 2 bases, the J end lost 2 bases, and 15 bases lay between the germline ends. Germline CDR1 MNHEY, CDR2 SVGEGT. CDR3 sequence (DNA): TGTGCCAGCAGTTACACTATCGGGAGATCGCAAGAGACCCAGTACTTC. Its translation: CASSYTIGRSQETQYF.

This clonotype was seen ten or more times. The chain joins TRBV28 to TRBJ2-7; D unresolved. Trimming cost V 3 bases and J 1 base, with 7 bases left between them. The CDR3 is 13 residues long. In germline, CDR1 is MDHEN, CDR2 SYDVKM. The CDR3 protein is CASSFSLSYEQYF. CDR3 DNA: TGTGCCAGCAGTTTCAGCCTGTCCTACGAGCAGTACTTC.